These 8 T cell receptor beta chains came from one sample sequenced in a study of beta chain features in type 1 diabetes. Points from the study as a whole: Type 1 diabetes patients showed a moderate but significant shortening of TCRB CDR3s in all four CD4+ subsets.

The isolated RNA, all of it, was reverse transcribed, so expressed TCRB transcripts were what got sequenced. Clones were sequenced by immunoSEQ multiplex PCR, and TCRdb holds only the in-frame ones, with some missing. The repertoire holds 120,000 or so clones, with about 18% as singletons. These receptors' antigens are unknown. The material sequenced was central memory CD4+ T cells from blood. The origin of the receptors is a man younger than 30 with type 1 diabetes.

The genes are TRBV10-2 and TRBJ2-7; the D gene is possibly TRBD1 (5 bases). The CDR3 spans 14 residues. CDR1 is WSHSY, CDR2 SAAADI, per germline. V was shortened by 10 bases and J by 0 bases, with 16 bases between the two germline ends. The CDR3 reads CATCEQEYSYEQYF. The CDR3 DNA reads as TGCGCCACCTGCGAACAGGAGTACTCCTACGAGCAGTACTTC.

The CDR3 DNA follows: TGCAGCGTTGGGTACGGCTACGAGCAGTACTTC. Amino acid sequence: CSVGYGYEQYF. The chain joins TRBV29-1 to TRBJ2-7; D call uncertain. V was cut by 4 bases and J by 3 bases, with 7 bases left in between. The CDR3 runs 11 residues. CDR1 SQVTM and CDR2 ANQGSEA come from the germline V gene.

This clone came up a few times. The rearrangement links TRBV9 to TRBJ1-2; D remains ambiguous. The CDR3 has 14 residues. V lost 0 bases and J lost 0, with 6 bases in between. Germline V gene lookup returns CDR1 SGDLS and CDR2 YYNGEE. The DNA of the CDR3 is TGTGCCAGCAGCGTAGGTCCAGCTAACTATGGCTACACCTTC. Residues: CASSVGPANYGYTF.

The chain recombines TRBV10-1 with TRBJ2-7, with D uncertain. Trimming removed 5 bases from V and 3 bases from J, with 11 bases in between. The CDR3 length is 13 residues. In germline, CDR1 is WNHNN, CDR2 SYGVQD (reference sequence). The CDR3 DNA is TGCGCCAGCAGTCCCCAAATAGGCTACGAGCAGTACTTC. Translating gives CASSPQIGYEQYF.

The rearrangement uses TRBV9 and TRBJ2-6; D not certain. The CDR3 loop spans 14 amino acids. Germline assignment: CDR1 SGDLS and CDR2 YYNGEE. V was trimmed by 10 bases and J by 0 bases, leaving 11 bases between them. The chain's CDR3 is CASLGFSGANVLTF. CDR3 nucleotides: TGTGCCTCCCTAGGGTTCTCTGGGGCCAACGTCCTGACTTTC.

V is TRBV7-3 and J is TRBJ2-3, with 7 bases aligning to TRBD1. V lost 3 bases to trimming and J lost 6 bases; unmatched junction nucleotides: 3. The germline V gene has CDR1 SGHTA and CDR2 FQGTGA. The CDR3 has 13 residues. In DNA form, the CDR3 reads TGTGCCAGCAGCTTGACAGGGTTGGATACGCAGTATTTT. Amino acids: CASSLTGLDTQYF.

This clone was observed a few times. This rearrangement joins TRBV30 to TRBJ2-1; TRBD1 or TRBD2 may be the D gene (6 bases each). The CDR3 loop spans 12 amino acids. Germline CDR1 reads GTSNPN; CDR2 reads SVGIG (reference sequence). CDR3 sequence: CANIRGLNEQFF. The CDR3 bases are TGTGCAAATATCCGGGGGCTCAATGAGCAGTTCTTC.

The rearrangement links TRBV2 to TRBJ2-7; the D gene could be TRBD1 or TRBD2 (5 bases each). The CDR3 has 15 residues. Germline-derived CDR1 and CDR2 are SNHLY and FYNNEI. V lost 4 bases and J lost 2, with 15 bases in between. Here the CDR3 reads CASSGTGRDPYEQYF. CDR3 sequence (DNA): TGTGCCAGCAGTGGTACGGGGCGAGACCCCTACGAGCAGTACTTC. The full variable domain, in which reference TRBV2 and TRBJ2-7 provide the parts outside the CDR3, is EPEVTQTPSHQVTQMGQEVILRCVPISNHLYFYWYRQILGQKVEFLVSFYNNEISEKSEIFDDQFSVERPDGSNFTLKIRSTKLEDSAMYFCASSGTGRDPYEQYFGPGTRLTVT.